The rows below give T cell receptor beta chains drawn from one sample of a study of cytomegalovirus exposure and HLA in healthy donors. TCRdb's table, derived via immunoSEQ multiplex PCR, lists solely in-frame clones and lacks some. The sample lists 100,000 or so clones; around 15% were seen once. Sequencing input: PBMCs. These receptors were taken from a female donor in good health and CMV-seronegative. CDR3s include the opening cysteine and the closing phenylalanine or tryptophan. Fields, in order: CDR3 protein, CDR3 DNA, V gene, J gene, clone size, D gene. D genes are given only for firm matches. Not all rows give a size; the values are once, few, many and, for expanded clones, a class.

CDR3: CASSIEFLAPQETQYF
DNA: TGTGCCAGCAGTATAGAGTTTCTAGCGCCACAAGAGACCCAGTACTTC
V: TRBV2
J: TRBJ2-5
size: few
D: NA

CDR3: CASGRQGTNEKLFF
DNA: TGCGCCAGCGGGAGACAGGGAACTAATGAAAAACTGTTTTTT
V: TRBV5-1
J: TRBJ1-4
size: few
D: TRBD1

CDR3: CASSLGGQRSYEQYF
DNA: TGCGCCAGCAGCTTGGGTGGACAGAGATCCTACGAGCAGTACTTC
V: TRBV5-1
J: TRBJ2-7
size: few
D: NA

CDR3: CAWGHGTSGGTDTQYF
DNA: TGTGCCTGGGGCCACGGGACTAGCGGGGGAACAGATACGCAGTATTTT
V: TRBV30
J: TRBJ2-3
size: NA
D: TRBD2

CDR3: CASSEGDRGYTGELFF
DNA: TGTGCCAGCAGTGAGGGGGACAGGGGGTACACCGGGGAGCTGTTTTTT
V: TRBV2
J: TRBJ2-2
size: few
D: TRBD1

CDR3: CASSALTGASDTQYF
DNA: TGTGCCAGCAGCGCCCTGACAGGGGCATCAGATACGCAGTATTTT
V: TRBV7-2
J: TRBJ2-3
size: few
D: TRBD1

CDR3: CASSFAYQDQTSGRAYEQYF
DNA: TGCGCCAGCAGCTTCGCCTATCAAGACCAAACTAGCGGGAGGGCCTACGAGCAGTACTTC
V: TRBV5-1
J: TRBJ2-7
size: few
D: TRBD2

CDR3: CASSLVGGFETQYF
DNA: TGTGCCAGCAGCTTGGTAGGGGGATTCGAGACCCAGTACTTC
V: TRBV5-5
J: TRBJ2-5
size: NA
D: NA

CDR3: CASSKIRASSGNTIYF
DNA: TGTGCCAGCAGCAAAATCCGCGCTTCCTCTGGAAACACCATATATTTT
V: TRBV21-1
J: TRBJ1-3
size: NA
D: NA

CDR3: CASSQDGSSTDTQYF
DNA: TGCGCCAGCAGCCAAGATGGCTCTAGCACAGATACGCAGTATTTT
V: TRBV4-1
J: TRBJ2-3
size: few
D: NA

CDR3: CASSRSRGETQYF
DNA: TGTGCCAGCAGTCGGTCCCGCGGGGAGACCCAGTACTTC
V: TRBV6-5
J: TRBJ2-5
size: NA
D: NA

CDR3: CASSTETGEAFF
DNA: TGTGCCAGCAGCACAGAGACAGGGGAAGCTTTCTTT
V: TRBV7-9
J: TRBJ1-1
size: few
D: TRBD1

CDR3: CAISGSGVRYNEQFF
DNA: TGTGCCATCAGTGGCTCGGGGGTCCGATACAATGAGCAGTTCTTC
V: TRBV10-3
J: TRBJ2-1
size: NA
D: NA

CDR3: CASRVQGGRGKNIQYF
DNA: TGTGCCAGTAGGGTGCAGGGGGGCCGGGGCAAAAACATTCAGTACTTC
V: TRBV19
J: TRBJ2-4
size: NA
D: NA

CDR3: CASSSPGQINTGELFF
DNA: TGTGCCAGCAGTTCCCCGGGACAGATAAACACCGGGGAGCTGTTTTTT
V: TRBV9
J: TRBJ2-2
size: NA
D: TRBD1

CDR3: CATSTDSSSYEQYF
DNA: TGTGCCACGTCGACGGACTCAAGCTCCTACGAGCAGTACTTC
V: TRBV5-4
J: TRBJ2-7
size: few
D: NA

CDR3: CASSIFGVGGTEAFF
DNA: TGTGCCAGTAGTATTTTCGGCGTAGGGGGCACTGAAGCTTTCTTT
V: TRBV19
J: TRBJ1-1
size: few
D: NA

CDR3: CASSYIMRRSTYEQYF
DNA: TGTGCCAGCAGTTACATCATGCGGCGGTCCACCTACGAGCAGTACTTC
V: TRBV6-7
J: TRBJ2-7
size: few
D: NA

CDR3: CASSIDLRDTQYF
DNA: TGTGCCAGTAGTATAGATTTGAGGGATACGCAGTATTTT
V: TRBV19
J: TRBJ2-3
size: NA
D: NA

CDR3: CASSLSAETEAFF
DNA: TGCGCCAGCAGCTTGTCAGCGGAAACTGAAGCTTTCTTT
V: TRBV5-1
J: TRBJ1-1
size: few
D: NA